Below, 10 T cell receptor beta chains from the same sample are listed, as sequenced in a study of blood T cell repertoires in COVID-19 (dated by TCRdb to about 2020). To prepare the library, the immunoSEQ multiplex PCR assay was applied. TCRdb mirrors the immuneACCESS table, restricted to in-frame sequences. Some clones are absent from its copies; in checked studies, under half trace to an unresolved V gene, and the reason for the others is unknown. The sample profile shows fewer than 300,000 clones; approximately 88% of them were found once. The top ten clonotypes cover roughly 1.6% of the sample. Sequenced input: peripheral blood. The receptors here all came from a human donor with COVID-19, enrolled during active disease. The donor label of this sample is uncertain.

The chain uses TRBV3-1 (or the pseudogene TRBV3-2) and TRBJ2-1, with 9 positions matching TRBD2. Germline values: CDR1 LGHDT, CDR2 YNNKEL (reference sequence). With 4 bases clipped from V and 6 bases from J, the junction kept 10 bases outside the gene matches. This CDR3 is 16 amino acids long. CDR3 loop: CASSPTSGRPRNEQFF. The DNA for the CDR3 is TGTGCCAGCAGCCCGACTAGCGGAAGGCCCCGCAATGAGCAGTTCTTC.

This chain connects TRBV10-3 to TRBJ2-2; TRBD2 matches at 8 bases. V lost 4 bases to trimming and J lost 2 bases; unmatched junction nucleotides: 6. Germline V CDR1 and CDR2: ENHRY, SYGVKD. The CDR3 contains 16 residues. The CDR3 nucleotides are TGTGCCATCAGTGTCTTAGCGGGGTACAACACCGGGGAGCTGTTTTTT. Residues: CAISVLAGYNTGELFF.

The rearrangement joins TRBV3-1 (or the pseudogene TRBV3-2) to TRBJ2-7, with TRBD1 as a possible D gene (5 bases). The CDR3 extends over 13 amino acids. Germline V gene lookup returns CDR1 LGHDT and CDR2 YNNKEL (reference sequence). The V gene lost 2 bases and the J gene lost 6 bases, with 11 bases spanning the gap. The CDR3 DNA sequence: TGTGCCAGCAGCCAACTAGGGGCCTTCGAGCAGTACTTC. Its protein is CASSQLGAFEQYF.

J is TRBJ1-5 and V is TRBV24-1, with a possible D match to TRBD1 (5 bases). This CDR3 spans 19 amino acids. Germline CDR1 and CDR2: KGHDR and SFDVKD. V lost 3 bases, J lost 5 bases, and 25 bases lay in between. CDR3 region: CATSDPQGDGDREYQPQHF. CDR3 DNA: TGTGCCACCAGTGATCCCCAAGGTGATGGAGACAGAGAGTATCAGCCCCAGCATTTT.

J is TRBJ2-7 and V is TRBV6-5; 11 positions match TRBD2. Germline values: CDR1 MNHEY, CDR2 SVGAGI. V was pared by 7 bases and J by 4 bases, with 6 bases of the junction left unmatched. The CDR3 loop spans 14 amino acids. CDR3 residues: CASNKLAGEYEQYF. In DNA, the CDR3 is TGTGCCAGCAATAAACTAGCGGGAGAATACGAGCAGTACTTC.

The chain joins TRBV7-2 to TRBJ2-7; 8 bases agree with TRBD1. The CDR3 spans 19 residues. The trim removed 5 bases at V and 0 bases at J, leaving 18 bases unmatched. Germline CDR1 reads SGHTA; CDR2 reads FQGNSA. The CDR3 region has the DNA TGTGCCAGCAGCACGGAACTTCGTTGGGGAGGACAGGGCTCCTACGAGCAGTACTTC. The encoded protein is CASSTELRWGGQGSYEQYF. Together with reference TRBV7-2 and TRBJ2-7, the CDR3 gives the full variable domain: GAGVSQSPSNKVTEKGKDVELRCDPISGHTALYWYRQSLGQGLEFLIYFQGNSAPDKSGLPSDRFSAERTGGSVSTLTIQRTQQEDSAVYLCASSTELRWGGQGSYEQYFGPGTRLTVT.

The J gene is TRBJ1-1, the V gene TRBV6-2 or TRBV6-3; 7 bases agree with TRBD1. Losses at the gene ends were 5 bases for V and 7 bases for J; bases not matched to a gene: 13. The CDR3 runs 15 residues. CDR1 and CDR2 from the germline V gene are MNHEY and SVGEGT. The CDR3 protein is CASSRALQGLVEAFF. The DNA of the CDR3 is TGTGCCAGCAGTCGAGCTTTACAGGGGCTGGTTGAAGCTTTCTTT.

J is TRBJ2-1 and V is TRBV5-1; TRBD2 might be the D (6 bases). Trimming took 5 bases from V and 5 from J, leaving 17 bases between them. The CDR3 covers 15 residues. CDR1 is SGHRS, CDR2 YFSETQ, per germline. The CDR3 region has the DNA TGCGCCAGCAGTCTTAGGACTACAAACAACAATGAGCAGTTCTTC. This codes for CASSLRTTNNNEQFF.

The V gene is TRBV28, the J gene TRBJ1-1; 7 positions match TRBD1. The CDR3 is 14 residues long. The germline gives CDR1 MDHEN, CDR2 SYDVKM. CDR3 sequence reads: CATYDRALNTEAFF. In nucleotides, the CDR3 is TGTGCGACCTACGACAGGGCCCTTAACACTGAAGCTTTCTTT. Variable domain in full (rest from reference TRBV28 and TRBJ1-1): DVKVTQSSRYLVKRTGEKVFLECVQDMDHENMFWYRQDPGLGLRLIYFSYDVKMKEKGDIPEGYSVSREKKERFSLILESASTNQTSMYLCATYDRALNTEAFFGQGTRLTVV.

This chain links TRBV9 with TRBJ1-2; possibly TRBD1 for D (6 bases). With 3 bases removed from V and 5 bases from J, the gap between germline ends came to 20 bases. Germline CDR1 SGDLS, CDR2 YYNGEE. This CDR3 is 16 amino acids long. The CDR3 DNA reads TGTGCCAGCAGCGACTCCCTCAGGGGACCACTGTATGGCTACACCTTC. Protein: CASSDSLRGPLYGYTF.